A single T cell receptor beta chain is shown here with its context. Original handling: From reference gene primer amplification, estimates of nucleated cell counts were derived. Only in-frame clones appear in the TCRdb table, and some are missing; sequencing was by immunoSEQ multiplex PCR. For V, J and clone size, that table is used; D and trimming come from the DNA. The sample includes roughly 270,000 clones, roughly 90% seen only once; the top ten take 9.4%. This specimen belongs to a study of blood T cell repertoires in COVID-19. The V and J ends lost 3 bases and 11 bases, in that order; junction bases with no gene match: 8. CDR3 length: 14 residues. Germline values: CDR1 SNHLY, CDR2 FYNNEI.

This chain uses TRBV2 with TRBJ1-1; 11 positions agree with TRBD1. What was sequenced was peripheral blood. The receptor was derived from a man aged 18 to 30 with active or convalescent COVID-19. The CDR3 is CASSEDRGPSVAFF. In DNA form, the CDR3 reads TGTGCCAGCAGTGAGGACAGGGGGCCGAGTGTGGCTTTCTTT.